This T cell receptor (beta chain) was observed in a study of blood T cell repertoires in COVID-19 (dated by TCRdb to 2018 to 2020). General notes on the study: Samples covering the acute and convalescent phases of COVID-19 were provided by collaborators in the United States, Italy and Spain. Deeply sampled blood TCRbeta repertoires from subjects exposed to, actively infected with, or recovered from COVID-19 were included in the dataset. The samples were drawn from the first 160 participants of the ongoing ImmuneRACE study and from some 1,300 subjects provided by 6 global collaborators. The sample metadata nearly always contained a de-identified subject ID, COVID-19 status, age in years and sex. The prospective study material was composed of cDNA or gDNA derived from T cells, B-cell-depleted T cells, or PBMCs. The repertoires were released in a freely available public database intended as a resource for research on the immune response to SARS-CoV-2. Where available, HLA class I and class II types were obtained from metadata supplied by the sample provider rather than from assay-based typing.

The CDR3 runs 16 amino acids, cysteine and phenylalanine included. Just CDR3 DNA is preserved here, 48 bases in frame from base 1. The CDR1 and CDR2 encoded by the germline V gene are ENHRY and SYGVKD. V lost 3 bases and J lost 1 base; the stretch between them is 14 bases long. The paper's findings and limits, for the study overall: The amount of clinical and demographic metadata varied by source and participant and was provided uncurated.

TCRbeta CDR3 regions were amplified from genomic DNA by means of the immunoSEQ Assay, a bias-controlled multiplex PCR. Under the source paper's analysis protocol: Nucleated cell counts per sample were estimated from amplification of reference gene primers within the assay. To quantify the absolute abundance of each unique TCRbeta CDR3 rearrangement, sequence reads were collapsed and filtered. For each sample, productive Simpson clonality was calculated by taking the square root of Simpson's diversity index across productive rearrangements. TCRdb's version of the immuneACCESS table is confined to in-frame rearrangements and falls short of the full clone set. An unresolved V gene accounts for under half of the shortfall where checked; the remainder is of unknown origin. Clone size and the V and J calls come from that table; the DNA yielded D and trimming. This sample is represented by hundreds of thousands of clones; roughly 92% of them were singletons. The ten largest clones capture 0.75% to 1% of the sample.

In Seattle, one collaborating source enrolled patients while the infection was active and tracked those patients longitudinally over the course of disease. Whole blood was collected in K2EDTA tubes by collaborating institutions according to the institutions' own protocols. For TCRbeta analysis, collaborators shipped samples in one of three forms: frozen whole blood, isolated PBMCs, or DNA extracted from either of those sample types. On this clone itself: What this receptor recognizes is not known. Nothing much larger sits one base from this clone, and base qualities are not available.

This sequence originates from a man aged 55 to 70 with COVID-19, enrolled during active disease. The V gene is TRBV10-3 and the J gene is TRBJ2-3; TRBD2 might be the D gene, on 6 matching bases. Source material: peripheral blood. The CDR3 amino acid sequence is: CAISDSLLAGTDTQYF. The DNA is TGTGCCATCAGTGACAGCTTACTAGCAGGCACAGATACGCAGTATTTT.